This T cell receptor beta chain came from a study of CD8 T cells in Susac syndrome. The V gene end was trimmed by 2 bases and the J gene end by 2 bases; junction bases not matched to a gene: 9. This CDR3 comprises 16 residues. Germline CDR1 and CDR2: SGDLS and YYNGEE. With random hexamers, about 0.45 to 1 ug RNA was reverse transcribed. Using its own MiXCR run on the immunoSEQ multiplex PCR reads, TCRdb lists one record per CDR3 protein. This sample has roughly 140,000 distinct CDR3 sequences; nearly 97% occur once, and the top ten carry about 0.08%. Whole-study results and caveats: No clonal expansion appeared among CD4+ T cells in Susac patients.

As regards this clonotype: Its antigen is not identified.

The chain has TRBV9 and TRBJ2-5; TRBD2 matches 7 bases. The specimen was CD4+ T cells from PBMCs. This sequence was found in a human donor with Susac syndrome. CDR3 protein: CASSVGASGVQETQYF. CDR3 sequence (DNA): TGTGCCAGCAGCGTCGGGGCTAGCGGAGTACAAGAGACCCAGTACTTC.